The clone carrying this TCR beta chain was detected many times. Its target is unknown. This same CDR3 is encoded by further DNA sequences in the sample. Assay: immunoSEQ multiplex PCR; the TCRdb copy retains only in-frame clones and omits some. The sample has approximately 31,000 clones; roughly 87% are singletons. These data are taken from a study of OX40 agonist ivuxolimab in advanced cancers. Overall study context: Dosing consisted of intravenous ivuxolimab at 0.01 to 10 mg/kg every 2 weeks. Patients with prior anti-PD-1, anti-PD-L1 or anti-CTLA-4 therapy were eligible; approximately 37% had some.

The CDR3 loop spans 16 amino acids. Trimming cost V 0 bases and J 0 bases, with 8 bases left between them. Germline CDR1 reads LGHNA; CDR2 reads YSLEER. Study-level results: Certain nonresponders likewise exhibited a low normalized T-cell clonal expansion. Clones of CD4+ and CD8+ blood T cells grew by week 6 at doses of 0.1 to 3.0 mg/kg.

The source was CD4+ or CD8+ T cells sorted from blood, collected in a trial of the OX40 agonist ivuxolimab. The sequence derives from an adult with an advanced solid tumor such as melanoma, head and neck, liver or kidney cancer. V is TRBV4-3 and J is TRBJ2-2; D is perhaps TRBD1 or TRBD2 (6 bases each). CDR3 nucleotide sequence: TGCGCCAGCAGCCAAGAGGGGGGCGCGAACACCGGGGAGCTGTTTTTT. Its translation is CASSQEGGANTGELFF.